Listed below are T cell receptor beta chains from one sample, sequenced in a study of response to subunit inactivated influenza vaccine. TCRdb redid the calling of the RT-PCR reads with MiXCR, one entry per CDR3 protein. The data contain around 520,000 distinct CDR3 sequences, approximately 12% of them singletons. The sequencing here drew on PBMCs from blood, taken on the day of vaccination. All receptors come from a man between 45 and 60 years old who received an inactivated influenza vaccine. Each CDR3 is given with its conserved first and last residue. D genes are given only for firm matches. Expanded clones are given a class, and other clones once, few, many or no size at all.

CDR3aa | CDR3nt | j_gene | len | v_gene | abundance | d_gene
CASSQGISPYEQYF | TGTGCCAGCAGCCAGGGGATTTCCCCCTACGAGCAGTACTTC | TRBJ2-7 | 14 | TRBV3-1 | few | -
CASRRQGRYTF | TGTGCCAGCAGGAGACAGGGACGCTACACCTTC | TRBJ1-2 | 11 | TRBV6-5 | few | TRBD1
CASSNHGGNEQFF | TGCGCCAGCAGCAACCACGGCGGGAATGAGCAGTTCTTC | TRBJ2-1 | 13 | TRBV4-3 | many | -
CASSRTGGLSYEQYF | TGCGCCAGCAGTCGGACAGGGGGCCTCTCCTACGAGCAGTACTTC | TRBJ2-7 | 15 | TRBV10-2 | - | TRBD1
CSVARLAATNGYTF | TGCAGCGTTGCGAGATTAGCAGCAACTAATGGCTACACCTTC | TRBJ1-2 | 14 | TRBV29-1 | many | -
CASSQPPSYEQYF | TGTGCCAGCAGCCAACCCCCTTCCTACGAGCAGTACTTC | TRBJ2-7 | 13 | TRBV14 | - | -
CASSSGEPFNEQFF | TGCGCCAGCAGCTCTGGGGAGCCTTTCAATGAGCAGTTCTTC | TRBJ2-1 | 14 | TRBV5-1 | - | -
CASSVLPGASYEQYF | TGTGCCAGCAGCGTTTTACCAGGCGCCTCCTACGAGCAGTACTTC | TRBJ2-7 | 15 | TRBV9 | many | -
CASSWTGDTEAFF | TGCGCCAGCAGCTGGACAGGGGATACTGAAGCTTTCTTT | TRBJ1-1 | 13 | TRBV5-1 | few | TRBD1
CASSLFTSSNTGELFF | TGTGCCAGCAGTTTGTTCACTAGCTCGAACACCGGGGAGCTGTTTTTT | TRBJ2-2 | 16 | TRBV12-3/TRBV12-4 | many | -
CASSYGQGAGYTQYF | TGTGCCAGCAGTTACGGTCAGGGGGCAGGTTATACGCAGTATTTT | TRBJ2-3 | 15 | TRBV6-2/TRBV6-3 | - | TRBD1
CASSPSAGGPGGGYEQYF | TGCGCCAGCAGCCCGAGCGCAGGGGGTCCTGGGGGAGGCTACGAGCAGTACTTC | TRBJ2-7 | 18 | TRBV5-1 | - | -
CASTARGVEGYTF | TGTGCCAGCACCGCGAGGGGGGTGGAAGGCTACACCTTC | TRBJ1-2 | 13 | TRBV6-1 | few | -
CASSSMAVGPYEQYF | TGTGCCAGCAGCTCAATGGCGGTAGGGCCCTACGAGCAGTACTTC | TRBJ2-7 | 15 | TRBV7-9 | - | -
CASSMGLPSGFF | TGTGCCAGCAGTATGGGACTACCCTCAGGGTTCTTC | TRBJ2-1 | 12 | TRBV12-3/TRBV12-4 | few | TRBD2
CSVEAGGPVDTQYF | TGCAGCGTTGAGGCGGGGGGGCCAGTAGATACGCAGTATTTT | TRBJ2-3 | 14 | TRBV29-1 | - | TRBD2
CASSQLRGGADIIYEQYF | TGTGCCAGCAGCCAACTTAGGGGGGGCGCGGATATTATCTACGAGCAGTACTTC | TRBJ2-7 | 18 | TRBV28 | - | -
CSARRQLEGTEAFF | TGCAGTGCTAGGCGACAGTTAGAGGGCACTGAAGCTTTCTTT | TRBJ1-1 | 14 | TRBV20-1 | - | -
CASSATDGSYEQYF | TGTGCCAGCAGCGCCACGGACGGCTCCTACGAGCAGTACTTC | TRBJ2-7 | 14 | TRBV7-6 | - | -
CASSQDNNQPQHF | TGTGCCAGCTCCCAGGACAACAATCAGCCCCAGCATTTT | TRBJ1-5 | 13 | TRBV18 | - | -
CAIRGDTEAFF | TGTGCCATCAGGGGTGACACTGAAGCTTTCTTT | TRBJ1-1 | 11 | TRBV10-3 | few | -
CSVQGVLLTEAFF | TGCAGCGTACAGGGGGTTTTGCTCACTGAAGCTTTCTTT | TRBJ1-1 | 13 | TRBV29-1 | few | TRBD1
CSASRGRYYEQYF | TGCAGTGCTAGCAGGGGGAGGTACTACGAGCAGTACTTC | TRBJ2-7 | 13 | TRBV20-1 | few | -
CASTMWTGGPYNEQFF | TGTGCCAGCACTATGTGGACAGGGGGCCCCTACAATGAGCAGTTCTTC | TRBJ2-1 | 16 | TRBV28 | few | TRBD1
CASSQEPAVGREQFF | TGCGCCAGCAGCCAAGAGCCAGCTGTGGGGCGCGAGCAGTTCTTC | TRBJ2-1 | 15 | TRBV4-3 | few | -
CSAAPGLAGLSSYNEQFF | TGCAGTGCTGCGCCGGGACTAGCGGGCCTAAGCTCCTACAATGAGCAGTTCTTC | TRBJ2-1 | 18 | TRBV20-1 | few | TRBD2
CASNPAGQGSNEQYF | TGTGCCAGCAACCCCGCTGGACAGGGTAGCAACGAGCAGTACTTC | TRBJ2-7 | 15 | TRBV28 | few | TRBD1
CANPARDRGINEQFF | TGTGCCAACCCTGCCCGGGACAGGGGGATCAATGAGCAGTTCTTC | TRBJ2-1 | 15 | TRBV9 | many | TRBD1
CASSVSRGPNTEAFF | TGTGCCAGCAGCGTCTCCAGGGGACCGAACACTGAAGCTTTCTTT | TRBJ1-1 | 15 | TRBV11-1 | many | -
CASSHDTRRETQYF | TGTGCCAGCAGTCACGACACGCGGAGGGAGACCCAGTACTTC | TRBJ2-5 | 14 | TRBV12-3/TRBV12-4 | - | -
CSARDPSDPSYEQYF | TGCAGTGCTAGAGATCCTTCGGACCCTTCCTACGAGCAGTACTTC | TRBJ2-7 | 15 | TRBV20-1 | few | -
CASRRAVSTDTQYF | TGTGCCAGCAGACGGGCAGTGAGCACAGATACGCAGTATTTT | TRBJ2-3 | 14 | TRBV12-3/TRBV12-4 | many | -
CATSDYAGRAPNTGELFF | TGTGCCACCAGTGATTACGCCGGGAGGGCCCCGAACACCGGGGAGCTGTTTTTT | TRBJ2-2 | 18 | TRBV24-1 | few | TRBD2
CASRTDYEQYF | TGCGCCAGCAGAACAGACTACGAGCAGTACTTC | TRBJ2-7 | 11 | TRBV5-1 | - | -
CASRRPSEKLFF | TGTGCCAGCAGACGACCGAGTGAAAAACTGTTTTTT | TRBJ1-4 | 12 | TRBV6-6 | few | -